The 10 T cell receptor beta chains below all came from one sample that was sequenced in a study of regulatory T cells in long-lasting Graves disease. Building the TCR beta libraries relied on iRepertoire HTBI primers, and CDR3 regions underwent Arm-PCR. TCRdb re-analysed the multiplex PCR reads in MiXCR, keeping a single row per CDR3 protein. Among 400,000 to 500,000 distinct CDR3 sequences, about 15% were seen once, and the ten largest hold about 8.2%. The time point: newly diagnosed GD, antithyroid drugs for less than 3 months. Following extraction of RNA from PBMCs, that RNA was used to make the TCR library. This same sample was also part of a study on T cells in Graves' hyperthyroidism and ophthalmopathy.

The material sequenced was peripheral blood mononuclear cells (PBMCs), taken at new diagnosis, from a patient treated with antithyroid drugs. These receptors were taken from a woman in her forties with Graves disease.

The sample holds many counts of this clonotype. The rearrangement links TRBV11-3 to TRBJ2-1, with D perhaps TRBD2 (5 bases). The ends were cut back, 3 bases at V and 7 bases at J, with 16 bases in the middle. The CDR3 loop spans 15 amino acids. Germline V gene data show CDR1 as SGHNT and CDR2 as YENEEA. The CDR3 is CASSFWNTEGNEQFF. The CDR3 DNA reads TGTGCCAGCAGCTTCTGGAACACCGAGGGAAATGAGCAGTTCTTC. Supplemented by reference TRBV11-3 and TRBJ2-1, the full variable domain reads EAGVVQSPRYKIIEKKQPVAFWCNPISGHNTLYWYLQNLGQGPELLIRYENEEAVDDSQLPKDRFSAERLKGVDSTLKIQPAELGDSAVYLCASSFWNTEGNEQFFGPGTRLTVL.

This clonotype was picked up a small number of times. The chain combines TRBV30 with TRBJ2-1, with 7 bases aligning to TRBD2. The CDR3 is 14 residues long. Germline trimming cut 0 bases from V and 2 bases from J; bases unmatched to any gene: 1. Germline-derived CDR1 and CDR2 are GTSNPN and SVGIG (reference sequence). As DNA, the CDR3 is TGTGCCTGGAGTGTAGGGACTACCTACAATGAGCAGTTCTTC. It specifies CAWSVGTTYNEQFF.

This clonotype has ten or more counts. The DNA of the CDR3 is TGTGCCAGTAGTATAGAGACAGGGGGGACTGAAGCTTTCTTT. This translates into CASSIETGGTEAFF. The rearrangement joins TRBV19 to TRBJ1-1; 9 bases agree with TRBD1. The germline V gene encodes CDR1 LNHDA and CDR2 SQIVND (reference sequence). J was trimmed by 5 bases and V by 0 bases; bases with no gene match: 1. The CDR3 extends over 14 amino acids.

The V gene is TRBV4-2, the J gene TRBJ2-4, with D perhaps TRBD2 (6 bases). Germline V CDR1 and CDR2: LGHNA, YNFKEQ. Trimming stripped 1 base from V and 1 base from J, with 14 bases between. The CDR3 totals 17 residues. CDR3 protein: CASSQGGLGGAKNIQYF. The CDR3 nucleotides are TGTGCCAGCAGCCAAGGGGGTCTCGGAGGGGCCAAAAACATTCAGTACTTC.

There are a few counts of this clonotype. The chain recombines TRBV12-3 or TRBV12-4 with TRBJ2-3; 9 nucleotides line up with TRBD2. The V and J ends lost 3 bases and 0 bases, in that order; junction bases with no gene match: 13. This CDR3 has 19 residues. CDR3 sequence: CASSFSGLAGTTSTDTQYF. DNA of the CDR3: TGTGCCAGCAGTTTCTCCGGCCTAGCGGGGACTACTAGCACAGATACGCAGTATTTT.

This clonotype has ten or more counts. The chain uses TRBV28 and TRBJ2-5; a weak D match, TRBD2 (5 bases). The CDR3 extends over 19 amino acids. V was pared by 3 bases and J by 2 bases, with 25 bases between. Germline CDR1 reads MDHEN; CDR2 reads SYDVKM. The CDR3 protein is CASSFLLAFGSEDQETQYF. In DNA, the CDR3 is TGTGCCAGCAGTTTTCTATTAGCGTTTGGATCGGAGGATCAAGAGACCCAGTACTTC.

This clonotype has ten or more counts. The V call is TRBV27, the J call TRBJ1-5; D not certain. In germline, CDR1 is MNHEY, CDR2 SMNVEV (reference sequence). The CDR3 contains 13 residues. V was clipped by 2 bases and J by 2 bases, with 4 bases between them. CDR3 nucleotide sequence: TGTGCCAGCAGTTTACTCGGCAATCAGCCCCAGCATTTT. Amino acid sequence: CASSLLGNQPQHF.

In its sample, this clonotype was seen many times. This chain uses TRBV3-1 with TRBJ2-7; 13 positions match TRBD2. V was clipped by 4 bases and J by 2 bases; unmatched bases: 5. CDR3 length: 16 amino acids. In germline, CDR1 is LGHDT, CDR2 YNNKEL (reference sequence). The CDR3 here is CASSPSGTSGTYEQYF. The CDR3 coding sequence is TGTGCCAGCAGCCCTTCCGGGACTAGCGGGACCTACGAGCAGTACTTC.

This clonotype was picked up one time. A junction end diverges from the germline sequence, so it may reflect a read error. The chain carries TRBV20-1 and TRBJ1-5; possibly TRBD1 for D (5 bases). The CDR3 contains 13 residues. CDR1 is DFQATT and CDR2 is SNEGSKA in the germline V gene (reference sequence). The CDR3 DNA is TGCAGTGCTAGCGAGATGGGCAGGGCGCCCGAGCATTTT. Encoded protein: CSASEMGRAPEHF.

As concerns this clonotype: A much larger clone lies one base from this, so it may be a read error. The J gene is TRBJ2-1, the V gene TRBV3-1; tentative D call: TRBD2 (6 bases). The CDR3 spans 13 residues. Germline V gene lookup returns CDR1 LGHDT and CDR2 YNNKEL (reference sequence). CDR3 nucleotides: TGTGCCAGCAGCCTCCTTAGTAGCGGTGAGCAGCTCTTC. This translates into CASSLLSSGEQLF.